This entry is about one TCR beta chain. Germline V gene sequence: CDR1 SGHNT, CDR2 YYREEE (reference sequence). With 0 bases removed from V and 0 bases from J, the gap between germline ends came to 10 bases. This CDR3 contains 16 residues. This record comes from a study of blood T cell repertoires in COVID-19. TCRdb's table, derived via immunoSEQ multiplex PCR, lists solely in-frame clones and lacks some. The sample has 250,000 to 350,000 clones; around 87% are singletons. This rearrangement joins TRBV5-4 to TRBJ2-1; a possible D gene is TRBD2 (5 bases). What was sequenced was peripheral blood. The clonotype originates from a woman aged 50 to 65 who had recovered from COVID-19. The DNA for the CDR3 is TGTGCCAGCAGCTTGGACGGGGTAAGCTCCTACAATGAGCAGTTCTTC. Protein product: CASSLDGVSSYNEQFF.